The rows below give T cell receptor beta chains drawn from one sample of a study of vaccination and CD4 T cells after COVID-19. These receptors' targets are unknown. TCRdb re-called the PCR reads with MiXCR, one entry per CDR3 protein. Among some 11,000 distinct CDR3 sequences listed, about 56% were seen once. Material: CD4+ T cells from blood, cultured in vitro. Receptors were obtained from a human donor who had recovered from COVID-19. CDR3s include the opening cysteine and the closing phenylalanine or tryptophan. The D gene is left open where the match is weak. Some rows have no size entry. The others give once, few or many, or a class for an expanded clone.

>.|TRBD1|TRBJ2-1|TRBV20-1
CSARAARQGNNEQFF
TGCAGTGCTAGGGCGGCGAGACAGGGCAACAATGAGCAGTTCTTC
>.|TRBD2|TRBJ2-1|TRBV6-2/TRBV6-3
CASTLRLAAGEQFF
TGTGCCAGCACCCTTAGACTAGCGGCGGGTGAGCAGTTCTTC
>.|.|TRBJ2-7|TRBV20-1
CSARLASYEQYF
TGCAGTGCTAGGTTAGCCTCCTACGAGCAGTACTTC
>few|TRBD1|TRBJ1-2|TRBV20-1
CSASRTGVDYGYTF
TGCAGTGCTAGTAGGACAGGGGTTGACTATGGCTACACCTTC
>once|.|TRBJ1-4|TRBV20-1
CSARDQGRASYNEKLFF
TGCAGTGCTAGAGATCAAGGCCGGGCGAGCTATAATGAAAAACTGTTTTTT
>.|.|TRBJ1-1|TRBV7-9
CASSIRSLGSTEAFF
TGTGCCAGCAGCATACGATCTTTGGGATCCACTGAAGCTTTCTTT
>.|.|TRBJ1-1|TRBV7-6
CASSRRSQETSNTEAFF
TGTGCCAGCAGCCGTAGGTCCCAGGAGACTTCGAACACTGAAGCTTTCTTT
>.|.|TRBJ1-6|TRBV6-1
CASSQQTNSPLHF
TGTGCCAGCAGTCAACAGACGAATTCACCCCTCCACTTT
>.|.|TRBJ1-4|TRBV20-1
CSALRNSYEKLFF
TGCAGTGCCTTGAGGAACAGCTATGAAAAACTGTTTTTT
>.|.|TRBJ2-7|TRBV20-1
CSASDPVGARHEQYF
TGCAGTGCTAGTGACCCTGTAGGCGCGAGACACGAGCAGTACTTC
>.|TRBD2|TRBJ2-5|TRBV6-1
CASSVLPTPVAGGPGETQYF
TGTGCCAGCAGTGTCCTCCCGACTCCGGTAGCGGGAGGGCCTGGGGAGACCCAGTACTTC
>.|.|TRBJ1-2|TRBV7-2
CASSLIGGAAGYTF
TGTGCCAGCAGCTTAATCGGGGGGGCGGCGGGCTACACCTTC
>.|.|TRBJ2-1|TRBV19
CASSGVGLRGTYNEQFF
TGTGCCAGTAGTGGGGTTGGGTTAAGGGGGACCTACAATGAGCAGTTCTTC
>.|.|TRBJ1-1|TRBV27
CASSLSRGRTEAFF
TGTGCCAGCAGTCTGAGCAGGGGCAGGACTGAAGCTTTCTTT
>few|TRBD1|TRBJ2-3|TRBV20-1
CSVGWWTGMADTQYF
TGCAGTGTTGGCTGGTGGACAGGGATGGCAGATACGCAGTATTTT
>.|.|TRBJ1-6|TRBV7-9
CASSLELSNGLSPLHF
TGTGCCAGCAGCTTAGAATTATCGAACGGTCTCTCACCCCTCCACTTT
>.|TRBD1|TRBJ1-5|TRBV27
CASSRAQGGVNQPQHF
TGTGCCAGCAGTAGGGCACAGGGGGGGGTGAATCAGCCCCAGCATTTT
>.|TRBD1|TRBJ2-7|TRBV2
CASNRQGGYEQHF
TGTGCCAGCAACCGACAGGGCGGCTACGAGCAGCACTTC
>.|.|TRBJ1-6|TRBV11-1
CASSLGGALHF
TGTGCCAGCAGCCTAGGGGGGGCCCTCCACTTT
>.|.|TRBJ2-3|TRBV19
CASSPYPLVDTQYF
TGTGCCAGTAGCCCTTACCCCCTTGTGGATACGCAGTATTTT